This T cell receptor (beta chain) was recovered during a study of T cell repertoires in cytomegalovirus infection (dated by TCRdb to between 2019 and 2020). The study in broad terms: Donor HLA type was relevant to the analysis, as public TCR beta signatures indicated carriage of CMV infection together with the matching HLA type. Summary of the overall study and its limitations: The ex vivo response was dominated by HLA-C-restricted CMV-specific TCR beta clonotypes, which also provided the single most frequent clonotype in two of eight donors. In both this cohort and an independent cohort of more than 350 donors, the cumulative frequency of public TCR beta family members distinguished carriers of CMV infection plus the relevant HLA type.

This clonotype was counted only a few times. This clone's antigen is unknown. No base-level quality is on record; no much larger clone is a single base apart. Reading the germline V gene (reference sequence) gives CDR1 LGHDT and CDR2 YNNKEL. V lost 1 base and J lost 6 bases; the stretch between them is 10 bases long. The CDR3 sequence holds 14 residues, the cysteine and phenylalanine included. The read is trimmed to its CDR3 DNA, 42 bases read in frame from base 1. The sequencer listed for this sample is Illumina HiSeq 1500. In TCRdb, the public reads were trimmed at Q25 with fastp and aligned with MiXCR, with productive beta chains retained. Rows merge per CDR3 protein into single entries with the most common DNA and genes. This sample comprises 150,000 to 180,000 distinct CDR3 sequences, around 20% of them detected only once. The top ten clones comprise roughly 9.8% of the sample.

Sequencing was carried out using PBMCs. This clonotype originated in a human donor in good health (CMV status not recorded). Some clones in this sample may be carry-over from other donors' samples. The rearrangement combines TRBV3-1 with TRBJ2-1; the best D guess is TRBD2, with 7 bases matching. The DNA reads as follows: TGTGCCAGCAGCCAAGTAGGGGGGGTCAATGAGCAGTTCTTC. This is translated as CASSQVGGVNEQFF.